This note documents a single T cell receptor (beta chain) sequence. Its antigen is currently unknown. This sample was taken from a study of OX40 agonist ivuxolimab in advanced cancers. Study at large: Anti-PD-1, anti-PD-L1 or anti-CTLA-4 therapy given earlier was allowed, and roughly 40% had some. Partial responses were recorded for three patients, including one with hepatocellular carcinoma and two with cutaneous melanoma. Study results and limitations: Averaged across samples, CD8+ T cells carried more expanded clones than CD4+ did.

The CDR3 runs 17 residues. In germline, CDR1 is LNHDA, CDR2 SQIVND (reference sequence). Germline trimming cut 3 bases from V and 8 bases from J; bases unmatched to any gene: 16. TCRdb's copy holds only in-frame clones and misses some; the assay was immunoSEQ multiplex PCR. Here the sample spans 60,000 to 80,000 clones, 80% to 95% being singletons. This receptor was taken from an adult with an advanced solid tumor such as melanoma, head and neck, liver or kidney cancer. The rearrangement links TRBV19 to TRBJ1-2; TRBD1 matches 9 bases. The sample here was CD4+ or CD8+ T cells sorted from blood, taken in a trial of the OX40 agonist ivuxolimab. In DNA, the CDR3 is TGTGCCAGTAGTATTACAGGGGGCGGCCTCCTCTATGCGGGCTACACCTTC. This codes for CASSITGGGLLYAGYTF.